This entry lists 30 T cell receptor beta chains sequenced from one sample in a study of CD8+CD57+ T cells in acquired aplastic anemia. Genomic DNA acted as the template from which TCR beta VDJ combination and CDR3 sequence profiling were carried out. Using its own MiXCR run on the reads, TCRdb lists one record per CDR3 protein. The sample includes about 100,000 distinct CDR3 sequences, roughly 50% of them seen just once. The specimen sequenced was sorted CD4+, CD8+, or CD8+CD57+ T cells (not recorded which) from PBMCs. These receptors all stem from a human donor in good health, serving as a control.

Points on this clonotype: An end of the junction differs from the germline gene, which may be a read error. The genes are TRBV7-2 and TRBJ1-5, with 9 nucleotides matching TRBD1. CDR1 and CDR2 (germline): SGHTA, FQGNSA. The CDR3 length is 14 residues. CDR3 protein: CASSIRQGDQPRHF. In nucleotides, the CDR3 is TGTGCCAGCAGCATAAGACAGGGGGATCAGCCCCGGCATTTT.

The V call is TRBV25-1, the J call TRBJ2-7, with D perhaps assigned TRBD1 or TRBD2 (6 bases each). The germline gives CDR1 MGHDK, CDR2 SYGVNS. Trimming removed 1 base at V and 0 bases at J, with 13 bases between. This CDR3 is built from 16 residues. CDR3 DNA: TGTGCCAGCAGTGAATCCGGGGGCCTTAGCTCCTACGAGCAGTACTTC. It encodes CASSESGGLSSYEQYF.

As regards this clonotype: This could be a read error, since a much larger clone is one nucleotide away. The conserved phenylalanine or tryptophan is not found at the CDR3 terminus, so this likely reflects a read error. The chain recombines TRBV11-2 with TRBJ2-5, with D maybe TRBD1 (6 bases). In germline, CDR1 is SGHAT, CDR2 FQNNGV. The CDR3 is 15 amino acids. V gave up 1 base and J gave up 5 bases, with 14 bases separating them. In DNA, the CDR3 is TGTGCCAGCAGCTTAGTCCCAGGGGCCGGGGAGACCCAGTACTAC. Protein: CASSLVPGAGETQYY.

This sequence joins TRBV7-2 and TRBJ1-2, with D hard to call. The CDR3 loop spans 13 amino acids. V gave up 5 bases and J gave up 5 bases, with 12 bases separating them. The germline gives CDR1 SGHTA, CDR2 FQGNSA. The CDR3 reads CASSQDGEYGYTF. Written as DNA, the CDR3 is TGTGCCAGCAGCCAAGACGGGGAGTATGGCTACACCTTC.

The rearrangement joins TRBV10-1 to TRBJ2-7; D remains ambiguous. Germline V lookup: CDR1 WNHNN, CDR2 SYGVQD (reference sequence). The CDR3 extends over 14 amino acids. With 6 bases removed from V and 5 bases from J, the gap between germline ends came to 17 bases. CDR3: CASRLAEPRNEQYF. The CDR3 DNA reads as TGCGCCAGCAGATTGGCCGAGCCTAGGAACGAGCAGTACTTC.

This chain joins TRBV11-2 and TRBJ2-6; TRBD1 or TRBD2 may be the D gene (5 bases each). The CDR3 contains 18 residues. V gave up 5 bases and J gave up 0 bases, with 17 bases separating them. CDR1 is SGHAT, CDR2 FQNNGV, per germline. The CDR3 reads CASSPLAGTNSGANVLTF. CDR3 nucleotide sequence: TGTGCCAGCAGCCCCCTGGCAGGGACCAACTCTGGGGCCAACGTCCTGACTTTC.

This chain links TRBV4-2 with TRBJ1-6; 8 bases align to TRBD1. The CDR3 is made up of 18 amino acids. V was clipped by 3 bases and J by 8 bases; unmatched bases: 15. CDR1 is LGHNA and CDR2 is YNFKEQ in the germline V gene. The CDR3 bases are TGTGCCAGCAGCCAGACAGGGGTAGAGATTAGGATGGATTCACCCCTCCACTTT. This translates into CASSQTGVEIRMDSPLHF.

This clonotype was seen more than once but under ten times. The chain combines TRBV30 with TRBJ1-2; D is undetermined. Germline V gene lookup returns CDR1 GTSNPN and CDR2 SVGIG (reference sequence). Trimming removed 0 bases from V and 10 bases from J, with 15 bases in between. This CDR3 has 13 residues. The CDR3 sequence is CAWSVQGLGVYTF. Here the CDR3 DNA reads TGTGCCTGGAGTGTACAAGGGCTCGGGGTCTACACCTTC.

This clonotype was picked up many times. The genes are TRBV20-1 and TRBJ1-3; tentative D call: TRBD1 (5 bases). The V and J ends lost 3 bases and 4 bases respectively, with 16 bases between them. The length of the CDR3 is 15 residues. Germline values: CDR1 DFQATT, CDR2 SNEGSKA (reference sequence). The CDR3 nucleotides are TGCAGTGCTAGCCCAGTTGGGGGGATCGGAAACACCATATATTTT. This codes for CSASPVGGIGNTIYF.

This clonotype was detected only a few times. The rearrangement joins TRBV7-3 to TRBJ2-5; D is uncertain. V dropped 4 bases and J dropped 2 bases, with 5 bases sitting between them. Germline V gene sequence: CDR1 SGHTA, CDR2 FQGTGA. The CDR3 is 12 amino acids. The CDR3: CASSYIQETQYF. The CDR3 region has the DNA TGTGCCAGCAGCTATATACAAGAGACCCAGTACTTC.

The V gene is TRBV10-3, the J gene TRBJ2-3; 9 bases are a match to TRBD2. The V and J ends lost 4 bases and 0 bases, in that order; junction bases with no gene match: 2. Germline V gene sequence: CDR1 ENHRY, CDR2 SYGVKD. The CDR3 is made up of 15 amino acids. The CDR3 sequence is CAISGLAVSTDTQYF. CDR3 bases: TGTGCCATCAGTGGACTAGCGGTTAGCACAGATACGCAGTATTTT.

About this clonotype: This likely comes from a read error, as the CDR3 has no conserved phenylalanine or tryptophan at its end. The DNA is left out, because the CDR3 cannot be placed on it with certainty; the CDR3 is given as TCRdb lists it. The rearrangement joins TRBV10-3 to TRBJ1-6. The CDR3 has 9 amino acids, counting both end residues. Per germline, CDR1 ENHRY and CDR2 SYGVKD. CDR3: CAISAGLFE.

Only a few counts were recorded for this clonotype. This sequence may be a read error, since a much larger clone differs from it by one base. CDR3 sequence (DNA): TGCAGTGCTAGTGATCGGGACAGTAACTATGGCTACACCTTC. Residues: CSASDRDSNYGYTF. The chain carries TRBV20-1 and TRBJ1-2, with TRBD1 matching 7 bases. CDR3 length equals 14 residues. With 3 bases clipped from V and 1 base from J, the junction kept 5 bases outside the gene matches. Germline CDR1 and CDR2: DFQATT and SNEGSKA (reference sequence).

At least ten counts were recorded for this clonotype. The chain employs TRBV6-2 or TRBV6-3 and TRBJ1-5, with D perhaps TRBD1 (5 bases). Looked up from germline, CDR1 is MNHEY and CDR2 is SVGEGT. This CDR3 is built from 15 residues. The ends were cut back, 6 bases at V and 4 bases at J, with 16 bases in the middle. CDR3: CASRPPGPKNQPQHF. In DNA, the CDR3 is TGTGCCAGCAGGCCTCCGGGACCGAAGAATCAGCCCCAGCATTTT.

This chain joins TRBV10-3 and TRBJ2-3; D is ambiguous. Trimming took off 2 bases at V and 2 bases at J, with 8 bases between the two ends. The CDR3 contains 14 residues. Germline CDR1 reads ENHRY; CDR2 reads SYGVKD. CDR3 nucleotides: TGTGCCATCAGTGAGGCCCCTATCACAGATACGCAGTATTTT. Its protein product is CAISEAPITDTQYF.

The chain couples TRBV9 to TRBJ1-1, with D possibly TRBD1 on 5 matching bases. V dropped 3 bases and J dropped 0 bases, with 6 bases sitting between them. CDR1 is SGDLS, CDR2 YYNGEE, per germline. CDR3 length: 13 amino acids. The CDR3 spells CASSARVNTEAFF. The CDR3 nucleotides are TGTGCCAGCAGCGCCAGGGTGAACACTGAAGCTTTCTTT.

The chain joins TRBV24-1 to TRBJ2-1; 9 bases are a match to TRBD2. The CDR3 length is 15 residues. Germline V lookup: CDR1 KGHDR, CDR2 SFDVKD. With V trimmed by 5 bases and J by 7 bases, 8 bases remained unmatched. In nucleotides, the CDR3 is TGTGCCACCAGTGGCAGCGGGGGGAATCTTAATGAGCAGTTCTTC. Translation: CATSGSGGNLNEQFF.

This clonotype has a count of ten or more. The CDR3 coding sequence is TGTGCCAGCCTGGGACAGGGAAGGAGAGGGCCCGGGGAGCTGTTTTTT. It yields the protein CASLGQGRRGPGELFF. The rearrangement joins TRBV25-1 to TRBJ2-2, with 9 bases matching TRBD1. Germline lookup yields CDR1 MGHDK and CDR2 SYGVNS. This CDR3 contains 16 residues. V trimming: 8 bases; J trimming: 6 bases; junction bases outside the gene matches: 13.

The V call is TRBV15, the J call TRBJ2-7; no definite D call. The germline V gene encodes CDR1 LNHNV and CDR2 YYDKDF (reference sequence). The CDR3 is 14 amino acids. V lost 3 bases to trimming and J lost 2 bases, with 11 bases between them. This CDR3 reads CATSSADGAYEQYF. Here the CDR3 DNA reads TGTGCCACCAGCAGTGCTGACGGTGCCTACGAGCAGTACTTC.

Only a few counts were recorded for this clonotype. V is TRBV3-1 and J is TRBJ2-1, with 8 bases lining up with TRBD2. CDR1 and CDR2 from the germline V gene are LGHDT and YNNKEL (reference sequence). Trimming removed 0 bases from V and 4 bases from J; junction bases left unmatched: 5. This CDR3 has 16 residues. CDR3 in amino acids: CASSQDPSGYYNEQFF. CDR3 in DNA: TGTGCCAGCAGCCAAGATCCTAGCGGGTATTACAATGAGCAGTTCTTC.

This sequence joins TRBV29-1 and TRBJ1-2; 10 bases are a match to TRBD1. CDR3 length: 14 amino acids. Germline CDR1 is SQVTM and CDR2 is ANQGSEA. V shed 6 bases, J shed 4 bases, and the junction held 8 bases outside the gene matches. CDR3 region: CSVAGTGDLYGYTF. CDR3 DNA sequence: TGCAGCGTAGCCGGGACAGGGGACCTCTATGGCTACACCTTC.

The chain recombines TRBV20-1 with TRBJ2-1; D is unresolved. V lost 0 bases and J lost 9, with 6 bases in between. The CDR3 is 11 residues long. The germline gives CDR1 DFQATT, CDR2 SNEGSKA (reference sequence). CDR3 protein: CSARDVIEQFF. CDR3 DNA: TGCAGTGCTAGAGATGTAATTGAGCAGTTCTTC.

V and J are TRBV19 and TRBJ2-7; D remains unclear. CDR1 and CDR2 (germline): LNHDA, SQIVND (reference sequence). V was shortened by 1 base and J by 5 bases, with 9 bases between the two germline ends. The CDR3 runs to 13 residues. CDR3 region: CASSIVHGDEQYV. CDR3 DNA sequence: TGTGCCAGTAGTATAGTCCACGGAGACGAGCAGTACGTC.

In its sample, this clonotype was seen many times. The gene calls are TRBV4-1 and TRBJ1-2; maybe TRBD1 (5 bases). Per germline, CDR1 MGHRA and CDR2 YSYEKL. Trimming left V 1 base short and J 2 bases short, with 11 bases between. CDR3 size: 15 residues. Here the CDR3 DNA reads TGCGCCAGCAGCCAAGTTACAGGCTCGAACTATGGCTACACCTTC. Translation gives CASSQVTGSNYGYTF.

The rearrangement joins TRBV29-1 to TRBJ2-7; D not certain. Per the germline V gene, CDR1 is SQVTM and CDR2 is ANQGSEA. The germline V and J ends were trimmed by 3 bases and 0 bases, with 12 bases remaining between them. CDR3 length equals 14 residues. The CDR3 loop is CSVENFQRSYEQYV. CDR3 DNA sequence: TGCAGCGTTGAGAACTTCCAACGCTCCTACGAGCAGTACGTC.

This sequence joins TRBV20-1 and TRBJ2-1, with D possibly being TRBD2 (6 bases). The CDR3 has 17 amino acids. Trimming cost V 3 bases and J 0 bases, with 18 bases left between them. The germline CDR1 and CDR2 sequences are DFQATT and SNEGSKA (reference sequence). CDR3 loop: CSASVDSRGSSYNEQFF. CDR3 nucleotide sequence: TGCAGTGCTAGTGTCGATTCTCGGGGGAGCTCCTACAATGAGCAGTTCTTC.

The chain joins TRBV11-3 to TRBJ2-1; D is possibly TRBD2 (6 bases). This CDR3 has 14 amino acids. In germline, CDR1 is SGHNT, CDR2 YENEEA. V lost 7 bases to trimming and J lost 0 bases, with 10 bases between them. CDR3: CASTGLPSYNEQFF. In nucleotides, the CDR3 is TGTGCCAGCACGGGACTTCCCTCCTACAATGAGCAGTTCTTC.

The chain joins TRBV20-1 to TRBJ2-5, with TRBD2 matching over 9 bases. The V segment lost 1 base and the J segment 4 bases; nucleotides outside the gene matches: 4. CDR3 length: 14 residues. Germline CDR1 DFQATT, CDR2 SNEGSKA (reference sequence). CDR3: CSARVRLAVETQYF. CDR3 nucleotide sequence: TGCAGTGCTAGAGTTAGACTAGCGGTAGAGACCCAGTACTTC.

This clonotype was seen ten or more times. The rearrangement joins TRBV15 to TRBJ2-2, with D maybe TRBD1 (6 bases). V lost 3 bases, J lost 1 base, and 12 bases lay in between. The CDR3 is made up of 16 amino acids. Germline loops: CDR1 LNHNV, CDR2 YYDKDF (reference sequence). This chain's CDR3 is CATSSATGLNTGELFF. CDR3 coding DNA: TGTGCCACCAGCAGCGCCACAGGGTTGAACACCGGGGAGCTGTTTTTT. Looking up the rest from reference TRBV15 and TRBJ2-2 gives the full variable domain: DAMVIQNPRYQVTQFGKPVTLSCSQTLNHNVMYWYQQKSSQAPKLLFHYYDKDFNNEADTPDNFQSRRPNTSFCFLDIRSPGLGDTAMYLCATSSATGLNTGELFFGEGSRLTVL.

This clonotype was counted many times. The chain carries TRBV5-5 and TRBJ1-1; D is possibly TRBD1 (5 bases). CDR3 length equals 14 residues. The germline V and J ends were trimmed by 0 bases and 4 bases, with 10 bases remaining between them. Per germline, CDR1 SGHKS and CDR2 YYEKEE (reference sequence). CDR3 in DNA: TGTGCCAGCAGCTTGGCCGGAGGGGTCACTGAAGCTTTCTTT. Amino acids: CASSLAGGVTEAFF.